This section outlines one T cell receptor beta chain sequence together with its context. The antigen is unknown. These data are taken from a study of cytomegalovirus exposure and HLA in healthy donors. Findings of the study overall: In the 95 to 150 validation repertoires, a later analysis found that first-cohort TCR clusters tended to co-occur.

Only in-frame clones appear in the TCRdb table, and some are missing; sequencing was by immunoSEQ multiplex PCR. Of 65,000 to 70,000 clones detected, about 89% appear once; the ten largest clones hold about 3.2%. The sample was PBMCs. This clonotype was obtained from a man between 18 and 35 years old in good health and CMV-seronegative.

In DNA, the CDR3 is TGTGCCAGCAGCTCCCAGGGGGACTGGTCGGGGATCCAGTACTTC. This sequence encodes CASSSQGDWSGIQYF. This rearrangement joins TRBV7-8 to TRBJ2-5; perhaps TRBD1 as D (7 bases). This CDR3 region has 15 residues. Per germline, CDR1 SGHVS and CDR2 FQNEAQ. The ends were cut back, 4 bases at V and 10 bases at J, with 22 bases in the middle.